The 2 T cell receptor beta chains reported below all come from one sample, sequenced in a study of control samples from healthy donors and cancer patients. Data came from immunoSEQ multiplex PCR; TCRdb stores just in-frame clones and leaves some out. The sample shows 90,000 to 110,000 clones, around four fifths of them seen only once. The source material was blood. These receptor sequences come from a woman between 50 and 59 years old in good health.

This chain links TRBV28 with TRBJ1-3, with no clear D. Trimming removed 5 bases from V and 3 bases from J, with 11 bases in between. This CDR3 has 14 amino acids. The germline V gene has CDR1 MDHEN and CDR2 SYDVKM. CDR3 sequence: CASSTWSYGNTIYF. The CDR3 coding sequence is TGTGCCAGCAGTACTTGGTCATATGGAAACACCATATATTTT.

The CDR3 reads CASRLEDRGRLFF. The CDR3 DNA is TGTGCCAGTAGACTGGAGGATAGGGGGCGCCTGTTTTTT. The chain is built from TRBV19 and TRBJ1-4; 7 bases line up with TRBD1. J was trimmed by 14 bases and V by 6 bases; bases with no gene match: 12. Germline values: CDR1 LNHDA, CDR2 SQIVND (reference sequence). This CDR3 region has 13 residues.